This T cell receptor (beta chain) was profiled in a study of breast tumors, draining lymph nodes, adjacent tissues listed by TCRdb under 2016. Turning to the overall study: TCR beta repertoires were compared across tumor, adjacent nontumor tissue and axillary lymph nodes obtained from breast cancer patients. The study was designed to assess the relationships and possible T-cell exchange between tumor, surrounding tissue and draining lymph node repertoires in human breast cancer.

This clonotype was seen repeatedly, ten times or more. The target of this receptor is not known. A junction end diverges from the germline sequence, so it may reflect a read error. The lymph node samples were taken from the axillary draining lymph nodes of breast cancer patients. Findings and caveats that apply to the study as a whole: The conclusion that tumor T cells originate in lymph nodes was presented as consistent with a hypothesis rather than as directly demonstrated. The data were considered consistent with most tumor T cells being derived from the lymph node and subsequently expanding within tumor tissue. Tumor T-cell repertoires showed less diversity than lymph node repertoires and more diversity than nontumor tissue repertoires, and tumor T-cell repertoires showed preferential V and J gene usage. Tumor and nontumor tissue repertoires were significantly more similar in luminal-like than in basal-like breast cancer.

From cysteine to phenylalanine, the CDR3 is 15 amino acids long. Only the CDR3 region is kept as DNA, spanning 45 bases read in frame from base 1. The germline V gene gives CDR1 as SGHTA and CDR2 as FQGNSA. Instrument on record: Illumina HiSeq 2000. TCR beta chain libraries were generated through multiplex PCR amplification. High-throughput sequencing was used to analyze the amplified TCR beta chain products. TCRdb applied fastp at Q25 and MiXCR to the public reads, then kept only in-frame beta chains. Each entry merges the rows of one CDR3 protein and shows their most common DNA and genes. This sample holds approximately 140,000 distinct CDR3 sequences; approximately 29% were observed only once. About 2.3% of the sample goes to the ten largest clones.

The source material was axillary lymph node tissue. The TCR originated in a female donor with breast cancer. Some clones in this sample may be carry-over from other donors' samples. The chain links TRBV7-2 with TRBJ1-2; TRBD1 aligns with 8 central bases. Here the CDR3 is given as CASSFQTGVDYGYPF. The sequence in DNA is TGTGCCAGCAGCTTCCAGACAGGGGTTGACTATGGCTACCCCTTC. Outside the CDR3, residues come from the reference TRBV7-2 and TRBJ1-2 proteins, so the full variable domain is: GAGVSQSPSNKVTEKGKDVELRCDPISGHTALYWYRQSLGQGLEFLIYFQGNSAPDKSGLPSDRFSAERTGGSVSTLTIQRTQQEDSAVYLCASSFQTGVDYGYPFGSGTRLTVV.